The next 19 T cell receptor beta chains were all read from a single sample in a study of long-term antiretroviral therapy in people with HIV. Survey level was the resolution at which the v3.0 immunoSEQ assay ran. The method was immunoSEQ multiplex PCR; TCRdb's version includes in-frame clones alone and lacks a portion of them. The sample consists of under 50,000 clones, 80% to 90% of them appearing once. This sample comprised unsorted PBMCs, obtained just before starting antiretroviral therapy. Receptor source: a woman aged 18-30 years with HIV.

V is TRBV18 and J is TRBJ2-7, with D possibly called TRBD1 or TRBD2 (6 bases each). Trimming left V 3 bases short and J 6 bases short, with 15 bases between. The CDR3 is 14 amino acids. Germline V lookup: CDR1 KGHSH, CDR2 LQKENI. Here the CDR3 reads CASSPETGGVEQYF. Here the CDR3 DNA reads TGTGCCAGCTCACCCGAGACAGGAGGGGTCGAGCAGTACTTC.

V and J are TRBV5-8 and TRBJ2-1, with D unclear. From germline, CDR1 is SGHTS and CDR2 YDEGEE. Trimming took off 6 bases at V and 7 bases at J, with 8 bases between the two ends. This CDR3 is built from 11 residues. CDR3 residues: CASTARNEQFF. CDR3 nucleotides: TGTGCCAGCACAGCGAGGAATGAGCAGTTCTTC.

V gene TRBV6-5 combines with J gene TRBJ1-2, with D unclear. The germline V and J ends were trimmed by 0 bases and 4 bases, with 6 bases remaining between them. Germline values: CDR1 MNHEY, CDR2 SVGAGI. The CDR3 totals 13 residues. The CDR3 DNA follows: TGTGCCAGCAGTTACTCAGGCCTCTATGGCTACACCTTC. Its protein product is CASSYSGLYGYTF.

The chain is built from TRBV19 and TRBJ2-1; 9 bases fit TRBD2. This CDR3 is built from 17 residues. In germline, CDR1 is LNHDA, CDR2 SQIVND (reference sequence). Unmatched junction bases numbered 13, after V lost 4 bases and J lost 6 bases. This CDR3 reads CASSSIAGEAGRNEQFF. Written as DNA, the CDR3 is TGTGCCAGTAGTAGTATAGCGGGAGAGGCCGGGCGCAATGAGCAGTTCTTC.

V usage is TRBV4-2 and J usage is TRBJ2-1, with D possibly being TRBD1 or TRBD2 (5 bases each). Trimming pared 1 base from V and 7 bases from J, leaving 11 bases between. Germline V gene sequence: CDR1 LGHNA, CDR2 YNFKEQ. The CDR3 is made up of 14 amino acids. The CDR3 region is CASSQGGMRNEQFF. The CDR3 nucleotides are TGTGCCAGCAGCCAAGGGGGGATGCGGAATGAGCAGTTCTTC.

The gene calls are TRBV14 and TRBJ2-7, with 8 positions matching TRBD2. Per the germline V gene, CDR1 is SGHDN and CDR2 is FVKESK. V was clipped by 4 bases and J by 0 bases; unmatched bases: 5. The CDR3 sequence is 15 residues long. The CDR3 here is CASSPLAGSSYEQYF. CDR3 coding DNA: TGTGCCAGCAGCCCCTTAGCGGGGAGCTCCTACGAGCAGTACTTC.

V usage is TRBV15 and J usage is TRBJ2-1; 8 positions agree with TRBD2. The germline V gene has CDR1 LNHNV and CDR2 YYDKDF (reference sequence). The ends lost 0 bases at V and 2 bases at J; junction bases unmatched: 6. The CDR3 is made up of 17 amino acids. CDR3 in amino acids: CATSREQAGAAYNEQFF. The CDR3 region has the DNA TGTGCCACCAGCAGAGAGCAAGCGGGAGCGGCCTACAATGAGCAGTTCTTC. The full variable domain, its missing parts supplied by reference TRBV15 and TRBJ2-1, is DAMVIQNPRYQVTQFGKPVTLSCSQTLNHNVMYWYQQKSSQAPKLLFHYYDKDFNNEADTPDNFQSRRPNTSFCFLDIRSPGLGDTAMYLCATSREQAGAAYNEQFFGPGTRLTVL.

This clone has a single count. The CDR3, as DNA: TGCGCCAGCAGTGACTACCCTCGAGCTTACGAGCAGTACTTC. Protein: CASSDYPRAYEQYF. The rearrangement links TRBV10-1 to TRBJ2-7; no firm D call. There are 14 residues in the CDR3. V shed 3 bases and J shed 4 bases, with 13 bases lying between them. CDR1 and CDR2 from the germline V gene are WNHNN and SYGVQD (reference sequence).

CDR3 DNA sequence: TGTGCCAGCAGTTTATCTCTAGACGTCTACAATGAGCAGTTCTTC. Amino acids: CASSLSLDVYNEQFF. This chain joins TRBV27 and TRBJ2-1, with unresolved D. Germline V gene lookup returns CDR1 MNHEY and CDR2 SMNVEV (reference sequence). This CDR3 region has 15 residues. The V end was cut by 0 bases, the J end by 3 bases, with 9 bases between.

The V call is TRBV6-4, the J call TRBJ2-7, with 12 bases fitting TRBD2. Germline V lookup: CDR1 MRHNA, CDR2 SNTAGT. The CDR3 contains 14 residues. The J segment lost 6 bases and the V segment lost 0 bases, leaving 0 bases of the junction unmatched. The CDR3 protein is CASSDSTSGSEQYF. The CDR3 DNA sequence: TGTGCCAGCAGTGACTCGACTAGCGGGAGCGAGCAGTACTTC.

CDR3 in DNA: TGTGCCAGCAGTTTATCGCTCCCCGGGAGCTCCTACGAGCAGTACTTC. Translating gives CASSLSLPGSSYEQYF. This chain joins TRBV27 and TRBJ2-7, with D possibly matching TRBD2 (6 bases). Germline V CDR1 and CDR2: MNHEY, SMNVEV (reference sequence). This CDR3 region has 16 residues. The V and J ends lost 0 bases and 0 bases respectively, with 12 bases between them.

The rearrangement joins TRBV28 to TRBJ2-2; tentatively, D is TRBD2 (5 bases). V lost 3 bases to trimming and J lost 5 bases, with 13 bases between them. The CDR3 covers 15 residues. CDR1 MDHEN and CDR2 SYDVKM come from the germline V gene. CDR3: CASSLEDFPTGELFF. Here the CDR3 DNA reads TGTGCCAGCAGTTTGGAGGACTTTCCAACCGGGGAGCTGTTTTTT.

In nucleotides, the CDR3 is TGTGCCAGCAGCCGGAAACAGGGTAAAGGCTACGAGCAGTACTTC. Translated, it gives CASSRKQGKGYEQYF. This rearrangement joins TRBV6-5 to TRBJ2-7, with D perhaps matching TRBD1 (6 bases). CDR3 length: 15 residues. Germline V lookup: CDR1 MNHEY, CDR2 SVGAGI. V lost 6 bases and J lost 3, with 18 bases in between.

The chain carries TRBV7-2 and TRBJ2-5; 8 positions match TRBD1. J lost 5 bases, V lost 1 base, and 6 bases had no gene match. Germline CDR1 SGHTA, CDR2 FQGNSA. There are 15 residues in the CDR3. CDR3 DNA: TGTGCCAGCAGCTTAGGGCAGGGGGCGTGGGAGACCCAGTACTTC. Protein sequence: CASSLGQGAWETQYF.

The rearrangement joins TRBV19 to TRBJ1-2, with D tentatively TRBD1 (6 bases). V was trimmed by 7 bases and J by 8 bases, leaving 11 bases between them. CDR1 and CDR2 from the germline V gene are LNHDA and SQIVND (reference sequence). CDR3 length: 11 amino acids. DNA for the CDR3: TGTGCCAGTACAGGGGACATGGGCTACACCTTC. Translating it yields CASTGDMGYTF.

The genes are TRBV6-6 and TRBJ2-5, with 8 bases fitting TRBD1. CDR3 size: 13 residues. V trimming: 2 bases; J trimming: 5 bases; junction bases outside the gene matches: 1. Per germline, CDR1 MNHNY and CDR2 SVGAGI (reference sequence). This chain's CDR3 is CASSYRTGETQYF. Here the CDR3 DNA reads TGTGCCAGCAGTTACCGGACAGGGGAGACCCAGTACTTC.

This clone occurred once. This chain links TRBV6-5 with TRBJ2-1, with a weak D call TRBD2 (5 bases). The germline V and J ends were trimmed by 0 bases and 5 bases, with 11 bases remaining between them. The CDR3 runs 15 residues. Germline-derived CDR1 and CDR2 are MNHEY and SVGAGI. The CDR3 sequence is CASSYSQRRNNEQFF. CDR3 sequence (DNA): TGTGCCAGCAGTTACTCCCAGCGGAGAAACAATGAGCAGTTCTTC.

The chain links TRBV11-3 to TRBJ2-7; D is uncertain. Trimming took off 0 bases at V and 3 bases at J, with 3 bases between the two ends. The CDR3 is made up of 12 amino acids. The V gene's germline CDR1 is SGHNT and CDR2 YENEEA. CDR3 bases: TGTGCCAGCAGCTTAGACGGCTACGAGCAGTACTTC. Protein sequence: CASSLDGYEQYF. Combining the CDR3 with reference TRBV11-3 and TRBJ2-7 gives the whole variable domain EAGVVQSPRYKIIEKKQPVAFWCNPISGHNTLYWYLQNLGQGPELLIRYENEEAVDDSQLPKDRFSAERLKGVDSTLKIQPAELGDSAVYLCASSLDGYEQYFGPGTRLTVT.

This clone was picked up a small number of times. This chain uses TRBV5-1 with TRBJ2-3; 7 nucleotides align to TRBD2. Germline lookup yields CDR1 SGHRS and CDR2 YFSETQ. With V trimmed by 0 bases and J by 5 bases, 3 bases remained unmatched. This CDR3 is 14 amino acids long. CDR3 DNA: TGCGCCAGCAGCTTGGAGCGGGGAGGAGATACGCAGTATTTT. Its translation: CASSLERGGDTQYF.